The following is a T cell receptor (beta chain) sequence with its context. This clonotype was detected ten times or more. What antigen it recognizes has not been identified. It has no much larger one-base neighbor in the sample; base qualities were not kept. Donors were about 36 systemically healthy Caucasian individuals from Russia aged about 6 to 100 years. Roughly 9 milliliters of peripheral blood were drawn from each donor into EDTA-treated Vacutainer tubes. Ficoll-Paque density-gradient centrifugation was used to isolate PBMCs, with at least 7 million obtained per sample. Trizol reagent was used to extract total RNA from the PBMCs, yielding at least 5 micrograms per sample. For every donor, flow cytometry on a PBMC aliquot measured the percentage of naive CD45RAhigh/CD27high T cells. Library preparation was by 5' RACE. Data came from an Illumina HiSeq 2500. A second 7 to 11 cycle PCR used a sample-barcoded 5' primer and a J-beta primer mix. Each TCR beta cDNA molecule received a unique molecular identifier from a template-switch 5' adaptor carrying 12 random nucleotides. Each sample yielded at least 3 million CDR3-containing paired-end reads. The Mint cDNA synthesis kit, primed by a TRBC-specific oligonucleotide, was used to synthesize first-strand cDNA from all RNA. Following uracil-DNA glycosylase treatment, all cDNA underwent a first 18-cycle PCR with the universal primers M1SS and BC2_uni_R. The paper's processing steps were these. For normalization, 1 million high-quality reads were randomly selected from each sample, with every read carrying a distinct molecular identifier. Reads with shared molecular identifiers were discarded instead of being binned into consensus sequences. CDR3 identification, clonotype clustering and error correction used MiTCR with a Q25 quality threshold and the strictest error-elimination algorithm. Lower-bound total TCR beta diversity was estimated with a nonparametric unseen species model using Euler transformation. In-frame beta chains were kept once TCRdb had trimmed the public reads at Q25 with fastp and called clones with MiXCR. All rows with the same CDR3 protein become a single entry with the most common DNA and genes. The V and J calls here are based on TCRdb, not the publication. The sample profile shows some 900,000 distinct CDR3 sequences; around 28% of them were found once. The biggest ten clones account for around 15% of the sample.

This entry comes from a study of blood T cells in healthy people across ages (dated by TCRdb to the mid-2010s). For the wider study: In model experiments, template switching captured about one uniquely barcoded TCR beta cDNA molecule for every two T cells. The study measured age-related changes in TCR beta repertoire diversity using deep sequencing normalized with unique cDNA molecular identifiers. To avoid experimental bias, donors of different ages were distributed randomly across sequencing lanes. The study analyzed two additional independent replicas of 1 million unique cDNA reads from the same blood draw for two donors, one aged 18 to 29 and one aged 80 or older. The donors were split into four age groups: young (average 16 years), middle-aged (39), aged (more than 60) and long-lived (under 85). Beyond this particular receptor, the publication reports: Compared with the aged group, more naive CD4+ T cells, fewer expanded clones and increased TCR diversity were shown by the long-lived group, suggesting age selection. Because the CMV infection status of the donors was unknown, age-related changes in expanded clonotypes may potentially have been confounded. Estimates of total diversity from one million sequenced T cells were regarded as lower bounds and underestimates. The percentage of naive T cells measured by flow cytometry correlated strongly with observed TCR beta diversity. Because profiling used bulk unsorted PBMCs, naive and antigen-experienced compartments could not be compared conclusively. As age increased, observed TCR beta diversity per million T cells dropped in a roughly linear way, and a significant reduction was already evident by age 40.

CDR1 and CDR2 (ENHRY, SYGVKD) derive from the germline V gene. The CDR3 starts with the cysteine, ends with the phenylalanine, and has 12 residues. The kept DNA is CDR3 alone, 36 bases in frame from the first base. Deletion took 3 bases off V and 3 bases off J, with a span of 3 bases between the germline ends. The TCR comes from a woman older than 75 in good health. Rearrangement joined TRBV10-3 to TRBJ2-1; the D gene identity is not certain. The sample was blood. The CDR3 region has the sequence CAISDGYNEQFF. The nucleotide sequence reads TGTGCCATCAGTGACGGCTACAATGAGCAGTTCTTC.